The following is a T cell receptor beta chain sequence with its context. Its antigen is not known. V was trimmed by 1 base and J by 2 bases, leaving 9 bases between them. Germline V lookup: CDR1 SGHKS, CDR2 YYEKEE (reference sequence). The CDR3 extends over 14 amino acids. This sample was taken from a study of T cell responses to AZD1222 COVID-19 vaccine. Using immunoSEQ multiplex PCR, the repertoire was profiled, and TCRdb retains in-frame clones only, with some absent. This sample carries 100,000 to 140,000 clones, 70% to 90% of them seen once, and the ten largest clones take around 4.7%. Overall study findings and caveats: Reportedly, nearly half of unique spike TCRs recognized epitopes outside B.1.351/B.1.1.7 mutations.

The V and J genes are TRBV5-5 and TRBJ1-2; no reliable D call. This sequence was found in an adult who received the AZD1222 COVID-19 vaccine. This specimen consisted of peripheral blood, obtained 28 days after the second AZD1222 dose. The CDR3 sequence is CASSLSRGNYGYTF. In DNA, the CDR3 is TGTGCCAGCAGCTTGTCCCGAGGCAACTATGGCTACACCTTC.